The clone carrying this T cell receptor (beta chain) has a handful of counts. Its antigen is currently unknown. The source of the sample is a study of blood T cells in healthy people across ages. The CDR3 covers 15 residues. Trimming took 3 bases from V and 4 from J, leaving 14 bases between them. Germline CDR1 reads SGHRS; CDR2 reads YFSETQ. A second PCR of roughly 7 to 11 cycles used a sample-barcoded 5' primer and a J-beta primer mix. One entry per CDR3 protein results from TCRdb running MiXCR on the 5' RACE reads. The sample has 1.5 million to 2 million distinct CDR3 sequences, approximately 30% seen once. Study conclusions and caveats: As naive T cell percentage varied, TCR beta diversity correlated strongly with it.

The rearrangement links TRBV5-1 to TRBJ2-1, with D perhaps TRBD1 (6 bases). Material for sequencing was blood. The receptor comes from a woman younger than 45 in good health. The CDR3 spells CASSSQVGGYNEQFF. The CDR3 nucleotides read TGCGCCAGCAGCTCTCAGGTAGGGGGATACAATGAGCAGTTCTTC.